These T cell receptor beta chains were read from a single sample in a study of blood T cell repertoires in COVID-19. Here immunoSEQ multiplex PCR was the method, and the copy in TCRdb shows in-frame clones only, minus some. The repertoire holds 180,000 or so clones, about nine tenths seen once, with roughly 0.8% in the top ten. Material: PBMCs or T cells enriched from blood (not recorded which). The receptor set was obtained from a woman in her late teens or twenties who had recovered from COVID-19. The CDR3 runs from the conserved cysteine through the conserved F or W. A D gene is named only where the DNA matches it firmly. Size is omitted from some rows. Given values are once, few, many or a class for expanded clones.

d_call: TRBD1; v_call: TRBV4-1; j_call: TRBJ1-2; clone_size: -; cdr3_nt: TGCGCCAGCAGCCAACAATTGACAGGGGCCCAGGACTATGGCTACACCTTC; cdr3_aa: CASSQQLTGAQDYGYTF
d_call: -; v_call: TRBV2; j_call: TRBJ1-4; clone_size: -; cdr3_nt: TGTGCCAGCAGTGAAGCGGAAGGGGCGAATGAAAAACTGTTTTTT; cdr3_aa: CASSEAEGANEKLFF
d_call: -; v_call: TRBV14; j_call: TRBJ1-2; clone_size: -; cdr3_nt: TGTGCCAGCAGTCCAGCTAACTATGGCTACACCTTC; cdr3_aa: CASSPANYGYTF
d_call: -; v_call: TRBV20-1; j_call: TRBJ1-2; clone_size: -; cdr3_nt: TGCAGTGCTCGGGGCTACACCTTC; cdr3_aa: CSARGYTF
d_call: -; v_call: TRBV11-2; j_call: TRBJ1-1; clone_size: once; cdr3_nt: TGTGCCAGCAGCTTAGTACAGAACACTGAAGCTTTCTTT; cdr3_aa: CASSLVQNTEAFF
d_call: TRBD2; v_call: TRBV7-2; j_call: TRBJ2-5; clone_size: -; cdr3_nt: TGTGCCAGCAGCTCACCGGGACTAGCAGTGGAGACCCAGTACTTC; cdr3_aa: CASSSPGLAVETQYF
d_call: -; v_call: TRBV10-1; j_call: TRBJ1-1; clone_size: -; cdr3_nt: TGCGCCAGCAATGGGCTCGGAGCTTTCTTT; cdr3_aa: CASNGLGAFF
d_call: TRBD2; v_call: TRBV7-9; j_call: TRBJ2-7; clone_size: -; cdr3_nt: TGTGCCAGCAGCCAGCCGACTAGCGGACCTCCGGGCGAGCAGTACTTC; cdr3_aa: CASSQPTSGPPGEQYF
d_call: TRBD1; v_call: TRBV5-1; j_call: TRBJ1-1; clone_size: -; cdr3_nt: TGCGCCAGCAGCAACGGACAGGGAGCCGCCGCTTTCTTT; cdr3_aa: CASSNGQGAAAFF
d_call: -; v_call: TRBV12-5; j_call: TRBJ2-7; clone_size: -; cdr3_nt: TGTGCTAGTGGCCGCCCAACCCACAGCTACGAGCAGTACTTC; cdr3_aa: CASGRPTHSYEQYF
d_call: -; v_call: TRBV28; j_call: TRBJ2-7; clone_size: -; cdr3_nt: TGTGCCAGCAGTTTAGATACCGGACTCGGCCCCTACGAGCAGTACTTC; cdr3_aa: CASSLDTGLGPYEQYF
d_call: -; v_call: TRBV27; j_call: TRBJ2-2; clone_size: -; cdr3_nt: TGTGCCAGCAGTCCCCCAGCCGGGGAGCTGTTTTTT; cdr3_aa: CASSPPAGELFF
d_call: -; v_call: TRBV11-2; j_call: TRBJ2-7; clone_size: -; cdr3_nt: TGTGCCAGCAGCTACGACACGACCTCCTACGAGCAGTACTTC; cdr3_aa: CASSYDTTSYEQYF
d_call: -; v_call: TRBV7-9; j_call: TRBJ1-2; clone_size: -; cdr3_nt: TGTGCCAGCAGCTTAGGCTTGTCTATGTTCTATGGCTACACCTTC; cdr3_aa: CASSLGLSMFYGYTF
d_call: TRBD1; v_call: TRBV5-8; j_call: TRBJ2-1; clone_size: -; cdr3_nt: TGTGCCAGCAGCTCCTGGACAGGGGGAGGCTTCAATGAGCAGTTCTTC; cdr3_aa: CASSSWTGGGFNEQFF
d_call: -; v_call: TRBV2; j_call: TRBJ1-6; clone_size: -; cdr3_nt: TGTGCCAGCAGTTACTGGGGGGGACCCCTCCACTTT; cdr3_aa: CASSYWGGPLHF
d_call: -; v_call: TRBV5-1; j_call: TRBJ1-2; clone_size: -; cdr3_nt: TGCGCCAGCAGCGCCGGACGGACAGACTTCTACACCTTC; cdr3_aa: CASSAGRTDFYTF
d_call: -; v_call: TRBV24-1; j_call: TRBJ2-2; clone_size: -; cdr3_nt: TGTGCCACCAGTGATTTAGGACACCCGAACACCGGGGAGCTGTTTTTT; cdr3_aa: CATSDLGHPNTGELFF